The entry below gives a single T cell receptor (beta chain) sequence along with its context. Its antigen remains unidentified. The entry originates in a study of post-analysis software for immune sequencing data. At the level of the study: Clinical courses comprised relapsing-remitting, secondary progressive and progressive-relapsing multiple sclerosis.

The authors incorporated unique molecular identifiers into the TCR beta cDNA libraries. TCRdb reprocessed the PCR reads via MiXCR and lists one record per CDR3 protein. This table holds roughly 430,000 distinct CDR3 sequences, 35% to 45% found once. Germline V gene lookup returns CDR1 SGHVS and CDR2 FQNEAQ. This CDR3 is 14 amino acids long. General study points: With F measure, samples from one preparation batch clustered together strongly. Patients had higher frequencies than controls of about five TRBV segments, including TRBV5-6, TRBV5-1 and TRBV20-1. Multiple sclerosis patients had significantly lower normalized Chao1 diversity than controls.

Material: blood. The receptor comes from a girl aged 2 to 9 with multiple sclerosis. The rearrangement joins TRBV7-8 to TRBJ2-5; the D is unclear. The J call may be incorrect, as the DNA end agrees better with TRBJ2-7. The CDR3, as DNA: TGTGCCAGCAGGGAGACAAGGATAAGCTACGAGCAGTACTTC. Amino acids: CASRETRISYEQYF.